Below are 20 T cell receptor beta chains sequenced from a single sample in a study of CD8 T cells in ankylosing spondylitis. No antigen has been identified for these receptors. TCRdb fed the 5' RACE reads into MiXCR, producing one record per CDR3 protein. Of about 390,000 distinct CDR3 sequences listed, about a fifth are singletons. Study-wide results and caveats: What seemed typical of ankylosing spondylitis blood was a TCR beta motif built from about 8 highly homologous variants.

Input material: blood, either unsorted or a sorted T cell fraction (not recorded which). The receptors here all came from a male donor with ankylosing spondylitis.

This sequence joins TRBV5-1 and TRBJ2-3; D remains ambiguous. Trimming pared 5 bases from V and 2 bases from J, leaving 12 bases between. CDR3 length: 14 amino acids. Germline CDR1 SGHRS, CDR2 YFSETQ. CDR3 DNA: TGCGCCAGCAGGGGCAGCCTTCCCACAGATACGCAGTATTTT. Translating it yields CASRGSLPTDTQYF. Together with reference TRBV5-1 and TRBJ2-3, the CDR3 gives the full variable domain: KAGVTQTPRYLIKTRGQQVTLSCSPISGHRSVSWYQQTPGQGLQFLFEYFSETQRNKGNFPGRFSGRQFSNSRSEMNVSTLELGDSALYLCASRGSLPTDTQYFGPGTRLTVL.

About this clonotype itself: The conserved phenylalanine or tryptophan normally closing the CDR3 is absent here, so this likely arose from a read error. The DNA is left out, because the CDR3 cannot be placed on it with certainty; the CDR3 is given as TCRdb lists it. The chain joins TRBV10-3 to TRBJ2-7; TRBD2 is the table's D call, not checked against the DNA. The CDR3 has 9 amino acids, counting both end residues. The germline V gene encodes CDR1 ENHRY and CDR2 SYGVKD. CDR3 loop: CAISDGAPS.

The sample holds a few counts of this clonotype. V is TRBV12-3 or TRBV12-4 and J is TRBJ2-5; TRBD1 agrees at 8 bases. CDR3 size: 14 residues. V lost 8 bases to trimming and J lost 2 bases; unmatched junction nucleotides: 7. CDR3 residues: CASRSRTGQETQYF. For the CDR3, the DNA is TGTGCCAGCCGAAGCCGGACAGGGCAAGAGACCCAGTACTTC.

V is TRBV6-5 and J is TRBJ2-2; D gene uncertain. From germline, CDR1 is MNHEY and CDR2 SVGAGI. V lost 6 bases, J lost 3 bases, and 20 bases lay in between. The CDR3 has 17 residues. The CDR3 loop is CASSLLGSGEHTGELFF. CDR3 nucleotide sequence: TGTGCCAGCAGCTTGCTCGGGTCCGGTGAGCACACCGGGGAGCTGTTTTTT.

The V call is TRBV12-3 or TRBV12-4, the J call TRBJ1-4; D is uncertain. V lost 3 bases to trimming and J lost 8 bases, with 13 bases between them. The CDR3 runs to 14 residues. CDR3 DNA sequence: TGTGCCAGCAGTTTTTCCCGGGTGGCCGAAAAACTGTTTTTT. Its protein product is CASSFSRVAEKLFF.

The J gene is TRBJ2-7, the V gene TRBV20-1; the D gene is possibly TRBD2 (6 bases). V lost 5 bases and J 4 bases, leaving 18 bases between the germline ends. Germline loops: CDR1 DFQATT, CDR2 SNEGSKA (reference sequence). The CDR3 loop spans 14 amino acids. In nucleotides, the CDR3 is TGCAGTGCTCTTCAGACGGAGGGCCTGTACGAGCAGTACTTC. Protein product: CSALQTEGLYEQYF.

The V and J genes are TRBV20-1 and TRBJ2-3, with TRBD2 identical over 9 bases. V was clipped by 6 bases and J by 6 bases; unmatched bases: 7. This CDR3 spans 13 amino acids. Germline-derived CDR1 and CDR2 are DFQATT and SNEGSKA (reference sequence). The CDR3 coding sequence is TGCAGTGCCCCGGGTAGCGGGAGTGATACGCAGTATTTT. As protein: CSAPGSGSDTQYF.

The chain carries TRBV24-1 and TRBJ2-3; D is possibly TRBD1 (6 bases). The V end lost 5 bases, the J end lost 2 bases, and 7 bases lay between the germline ends. The CDR3 contains 13 residues. Germline V CDR1 and CDR2: KGHDR, SFDVKD. The CDR3 sequence is CATSVGHTDTQYF. CDR3 sequence (DNA): TGTGCCACCAGTGTGGGACACACAGATACGCAGTATTTT.

The chain recombines TRBV27 with TRBJ1-6, with D perhaps TRBD1 (6 bases). In germline, CDR1 is MNHEY, CDR2 SMNVEV (reference sequence). The CDR3 contains 18 residues. Trimming removed 9 bases from V and 2 bases from J, with 23 bases in between. CDR3 amino acids: CASHPSLAGAPYNSPLHF. Written as DNA, the CDR3 is TGTGCCAGTCACCCTTCCCTTGCAGGGGCCCCCTATAATTCACCCCTCCACTTT.

The CDR3 region has the DNA TGCGCCAGCAGCTTGGCCGGAGAAATTTTGTTCTTC. This codes for CASSLAGEILFF. The chain employs TRBV5-1 and TRBJ2-1; D call uncertain. With 0 bases removed from V and 15 bases from J, the gap between germline ends came to 13 bases. The CDR3 length is 12 residues. The germline V gene has CDR1 SGHRS and CDR2 YFSETQ.

This clonotype came up a few times. CDR3 loop: CASSQLMGGNSPLHF. CDR3 coding DNA: TGTGCCAGCAGTCAACTGATGGGGGGGAATTCACCCCTCCACTTT. The chain combines TRBV12-3 or TRBV12-4 with TRBJ1-6, with a weak D call TRBD1 (5 bases). The CDR3 loop spans 15 amino acids. V lost 5 bases and J lost 7, with 15 bases in between.

The rearrangement uses TRBV4-1 and TRBJ2-3, with 13 bases matching TRBD2. CDR1 and CDR2 (germline): MGHRA, YSYEKL. V shed 4 bases and J 2 bases; nucleotides not matched to a gene: 9. The CDR3 is 18 amino acids. CDR3 in amino acids: CASSRGLAGDPHTDTQYF. In DNA, the CDR3 is TGCGCCAGCAGCCGAGGACTAGCGGGAGACCCGCACACAGATACGCAGTATTTT.

This clonotype appeared many times. V is TRBV9 and J is TRBJ2-3; D is possibly TRBD1 (6 bases). The CDR3 runs to 14 residues. Germline values: CDR1 SGDLS, CDR2 YYNGEE. V shed 0 bases and J shed 7 bases, with 12 bases lying between them. CDR3 nucleotides: TGTGCCAGCAGCGTAGAACCAGGGGTATATACGCAGTATTTT. This sequence encodes CASSVEPGVYTQYF.

V is TRBV10-3 and J is TRBJ2-7; either TRBD1 or TRBD2 may supply D (5 bases each). The CDR3 is 12 amino acids. Trimming left V 7 bases short and J 6 bases short, with 13 bases between. CDR1 ENHRY and CDR2 SYGVKD come from the germline V gene. The CDR3 loop is CAIIGPGTEQYF. The CDR3, as DNA: TGTGCCATCATCGGGCCGGGGACCGAGCAGTACTTC.

This CDR3 reads CASSPLGERRETQYF. The CDR3 bases are TGTGCCAGCAGCCCCTTAGGGGAACGGAGAGAGACCCAGTACTTC. V and J are TRBV3-1 and TRBJ2-5; D perhaps matches TRBD1 (5 bases). The CDR3 contains 15 residues. Germline V gene sequence: CDR1 LGHDT, CDR2 YNNKEL (reference sequence). V was trimmed by 4 bases and J by 4 bases, leaving 16 bases between them.

This clonotype was seen only a few times. In DNA form, the CDR3 reads TGTGCCAGCAGCCAAGTATCGGGAGCCCCCCATGAGCAGTTCTTC. It translates to CASSQVSGAPHEQFF. The chain joins TRBV4-2 to TRBJ2-1; maybe TRBD2 (6 bases). The CDR3 runs 15 residues. Germline loops: CDR1 LGHNA, CDR2 YNFKEQ. The ends were cut back, 1 base at V and 8 bases at J, with 15 bases in the middle.

This clonotype was recorded a few times. The chain joins TRBV5-1 to TRBJ2-1; 7 nucleotides line up with TRBD2. The CDR3 runs to 14 residues. The V gene's germline CDR1 is SGHRS and CDR2 YFSETQ. The J segment lost 9 bases and the V segment lost 0 bases, leaving 6 bases of the junction unmatched. This CDR3 is CASSLEVAGVEQFF. The CDR3 DNA is TGCGCCAGCAGCTTGGAAGTTGCGGGGGTTGAGCAGTTCTTC. Based on the CDR3 plus reference TRBV5-1 and TRBJ2-1, the full variable domain is KAGVTQTPRYLIKTRGQQVTLSCSPISGHRSVSWYQQTPGQGLQFLFEYFSETQRNKGNFPGRFSGRQFSNSRSEMNVSTLELGDSALYLCASSLEVAGVEQFFGPGTRLTVL.

The chain links TRBV29-1 to TRBJ2-5, with unresolved D. Trimming shortened V by 5 bases and J by 1 base, and 8 bases separated the two germline ends. Germline loops: CDR1 SQVTM, CDR2 ANQGSEA. This CDR3 is built from 12 residues. In DNA form, the CDR3 reads TGCAGCGTTACCAACCTCCAAGAGACCCAGTACTTC. Amino acid sequence: CSVTNLQETQYF.

This chain connects TRBV9 to TRBJ2-5; D unresolved. CDR1 SGDLS and CDR2 YYNGEE come from the germline V gene. The CDR3 length is 14 residues. V was shortened by 2 bases and J by 1 base, with 9 bases between the two germline ends. This chain's CDR3 is CASSVGLVQETQYF. The DNA of the CDR3 is TGTGCCAGCAGCGTTGGGCTAGTCCAAGAGACCCAGTACTTC.

This clonotype was detected only a few times. This rearrangement joins TRBV6-2 or TRBV6-3 to TRBJ2-7, with 8 bases matching TRBD2. Trimming cost V 6 bases and J 6 bases; bases outside gene matches: 16. The germline V gene has CDR1 MNHEY and CDR2 SVGEGT. CDR3 size: 16 residues. CDR3 coding DNA: TGTGCCAGCAGCCGATACCCGCACGGGAGGGCCGGCGAGCAGTACTTC. Protein: CASSRYPHGRAGEQYF.